What follows is one TCR beta chain and its context. The CDR3 is 17 amino acids. Germline assignment: CDR1 SNHLY and CDR2 FYNNEI. V gave up 5 bases and J gave up 0 bases; unmatched junction bases: 9. The sample belongs to a study of long-term antiretroviral therapy in people with HIV. A v3.0 immunoSEQ assay was performed at survey level. Clones were read by immunoSEQ multiplex PCR, and TCRdb kept only the in-frame ones, dropping some. The data contain several thousand clones, 79% of them singletons. The chain couples TRBV2 to TRBJ1-4; 7 bases are shared with TRBD1. This receptor was identified in a man in his forties or fifties with HIV. The source was unsorted PBMCs, collected 1.1 years after starting antiretroviral therapy. In DNA form, the CDR3 reads TGTGCCAGCAGTCCTATGGACAGGTTTGCAACTAATGAAAAACTGTTTTTT. Translating it yields CASSPMDRFATNEKLFF.